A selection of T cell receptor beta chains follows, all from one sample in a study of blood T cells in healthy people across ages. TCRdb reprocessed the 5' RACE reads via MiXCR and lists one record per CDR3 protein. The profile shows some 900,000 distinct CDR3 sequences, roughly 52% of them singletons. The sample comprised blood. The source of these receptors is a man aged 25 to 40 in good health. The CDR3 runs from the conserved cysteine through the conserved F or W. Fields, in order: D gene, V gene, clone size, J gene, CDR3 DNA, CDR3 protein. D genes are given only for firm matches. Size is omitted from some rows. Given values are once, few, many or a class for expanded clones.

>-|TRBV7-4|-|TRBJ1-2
TGTGCCAGCAGCTCCGGACGGGCCTATGGCTACACCTTC
CASSSGRAYGYTF
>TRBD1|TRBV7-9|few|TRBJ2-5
TGTGCCAGCAGCTTAGCCTCCGGACAGGGCGTGGAGACCCAGTACTTC
CASSLASGQGVETQYF
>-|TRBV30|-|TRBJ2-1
TGTGCCTGGAGTTTGTCAGTCAATGAGCAGTTCTTC
CAWSLSVNEQFF
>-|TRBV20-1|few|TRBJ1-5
TGCAGTGCTAGAGATGTCGGGCGACGGGGTCAGCCCCAGCATTTT
CSARDVGRRGQPQHF
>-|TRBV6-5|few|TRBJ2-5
TGTGCCAGCAGTTACTCAACAGAAGAAGAGACCCAGTACTTC
CASSYSTEEETQYF
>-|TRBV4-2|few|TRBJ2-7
TGTGCCAGCAGCCAGGACTACCGGGACAGCTCCTACGAGCAGTACTTC
CASSQDYRDSSYEQYF
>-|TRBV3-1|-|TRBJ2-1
TGTGCCAGCAGCCAAGAGGGACGCGTTCTTGCCTACAATGAGCAGTTCTTC
CASSQEGRVLAYNEQFF
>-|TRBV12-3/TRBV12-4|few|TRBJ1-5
TGTGCCAGCAGTCCACAGACATTGGATAGCAATCAGCCCCAGCATTTT
CASSPQTLDSNQPQHF
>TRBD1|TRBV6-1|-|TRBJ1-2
TGTGCCAGCAGCGGGACAGGCAATAACCCCTATGGCTACACCTTC
CASSGTGNNPYGYTF
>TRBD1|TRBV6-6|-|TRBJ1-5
TGTGCCAGCAGTAAACAGGGGTACCAGCCCCAGCATTTT
CASSKQGYQPQHF
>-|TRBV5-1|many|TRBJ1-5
TGCGCCAGCAGCTTGGGGGGTAGCAATCAGCCCCAGCATTTT
CASSLGGSNQPQHF
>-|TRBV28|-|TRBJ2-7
TGTGCCAGCAGTTTATTCGGTCAGGGAGGAAACGAGCAGTACTTC
CASSLFGQGGNEQYF
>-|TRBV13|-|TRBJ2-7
TGTGCCAGCAGCTTGAACAGTGGTCCCTACGAGCAGTACTTC
CASSLNSGPYEQYF
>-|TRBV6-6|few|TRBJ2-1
TGTGCCAGCAGTTCCCAGGGAGGCCACAATGAGCAGTTCTTC
CASSSQGGHNEQFF
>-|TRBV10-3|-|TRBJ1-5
TGTGCCATCAGTGTTGACGATCAGCCCCAGCATTTT
CAISVDDQPQHF
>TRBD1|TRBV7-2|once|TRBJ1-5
TGTGCCAGCAGCTTGGACAGGGGTGCGATACTGCCCCAGCATTTT
CASSLDRGAILPQHF
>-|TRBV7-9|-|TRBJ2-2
TGTGCCAGCAGCCCCCCCATGGGGGCGGTCACCGGGGAGCTGTTTTTT
CASSPPMGAVTGELFF
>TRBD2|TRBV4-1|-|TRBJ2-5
TGCGCCAGCAGCCGCCTAGCGGTGGGTGAGACCCAGTACTTC
CASSRLAVGETQYF
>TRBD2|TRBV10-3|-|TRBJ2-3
TGTGCCGTCGGGACTAGCCTTTTCACAGATACGCAGTATTTT
CAVGTSLFTDTQYF